These T cell receptor beta chains were read from a single sample in a study of blood T cell repertoires in COVID-19. The protocol was immunoSEQ multiplex PCR, while the TCRdb copy is restricted to in-frame clones and leaves out a portion. The sample holds fewer than 250,000 clones; around 76% are singletons and the top ten take around 8%. The sequenced sample was peripheral blood. All receptors come from a woman aged 55-69 years with COVID-19, enrolled during active disease. The CDR3 runs from the conserved cysteine through the conserved F or W. A D gene is named only where the DNA matches it firmly. Size tells how often a clone was seen (once, few, many) or the class of an expanded clone, and some rows leave it out.

v_gene,d_gene,j_gene,abundance,CDR3nt,CDR3aa
TRBV15,.,TRBJ1-5,.,TGTGCCACCAGCAGAGACGCCCTTCCCGGGAGCTTAAATCAGCCCCAGCATTTT,CATSRDALPGSLNQPQHF
TRBV18,.,TRBJ2-1,.,TGTGCCAGCTCACAACCGGGACAAGTCACCGGTGAGCAGTTCTTC,CASSQPGQVTGEQFF
TRBV7-9,.,TRBJ1-1,.,TGTGCCAGCAGCTCTACAGGGTTCACTGAAGCTTTCTTT,CASSSTGFTEAFF
TRBV28,.,TRBJ2-3,.,TGTGCCAGCTCCGTCACAGGCCTCACAGATACGCAGTATTTT,CASSVTGLTDTQYF
TRBV27,.,TRBJ1-4,.,TGTGCCAGCAGGGGAGGGGGACTTAATGAAAAACTGTTTTTT,CASRGGGLNEKLFF
TRBV7-3,TRBD2,TRBJ2-1,.,TGTGCCAGCAGCTCACGGACTAGCGGGAATGAGCAGTTCTTC,CASSSRTSGNEQFF
TRBV5-1,.,TRBJ2-3,once,TGCGCCAGCAGCTTGGTGCCGGGGTTCAGCACAGATACGCAGTATTTT,CASSLVPGFSTDTQYF
TRBV5-4,.,TRBJ2-7,many,TGTGCCAGCAGCCCTAAGGACGGGACCTACGAGCAGTACTTC,CASSPKDGTYEQYF
TRBV28,.,TRBJ1-5,.,TGTGCCAGCACCCAGGGGCCCTACAATCAGCCCCAGCATTTT,CASTQGPYNQPQHF
TRBV5-1,.,TRBJ2-1,.,TGCGCCAGCAGCTTGGGGAGGAGAGTGGGTGATGAGCAGTTCTTC,CASSLGRRVGDEQFF
TRBV18,.,TRBJ2-7,once,TGTGCCAGCTCACCGGGAGTGGGTCCTAGCTCCTACGAGCAGTACTTC,CASSPGVGPSSYEQYF
TRBV30,TRBD1,TRBJ2-7,.,TGTGCCTGGAGGAAACCACAGGGGGGAATCTACGAGCAGTACTTC,CAWRKPQGGIYEQYF
TRBV6-2/TRBV6-3,TRBD1,TRBJ2-1,once,TGTGCCAGCAGTTTCTTCTCCGGGACAGACCACAATGAGCAGTTCTTC,CASSFFSGTDHNEQFF
TRBV6-6,.,TRBJ2-2,.,TGTGCCAGCTGCCATACAGGGCACACCGGGGAGCTGTTTTTT,CASCHTGHTGELFF
TRBV7-2,.,TRBJ1-5,.,TGTGCCAGCAGCTTAGAAATAGGGGACACATATAGCAATCAGCCCCAGCATTTT,CASSLEIGDTYSNQPQHF
TRBV5-1,.,TRBJ2-1,.,TGCGCCAGCAGCTTGAACTCAGGCTATGAGCAGTTCTTC,CASSLNSGYEQFF
TRBV6-5,TRBD2,TRBJ2-3,.,TGTGCCAGCAGTCCTGGACTAGTGGCGCCGCAGTATTTT,CASSPGLVAPQYF
TRBV14,.,TRBJ1-1,.,TGTGCCAGCAGCCCTACGACAAGGCAGAACACTGAAGCTTTCTTT,CASSPTTRQNTEAFF
TRBV27,.,TRBJ1-1,.,TGTGCCAGCAGTTTATCTCGCAGGAACACTGAAGCTTTCTTT,CASSLSRRNTEAFF
TRBV28,.,TRBJ1-5,once,TGTGCCAGCAGTTCTTATAGACAGGCCGATAGCAATCAGCCCCAGCATTTT,CASSSYRQADSNQPQHF
TRBV6-5,.,TRBJ1-2,.,TGTGCCAGCAGTAACCTCGGGGGGGGAGTGGAAGGCTACACCTTC,CASSNLGGGVEGYTF
TRBV11-2,.,TRBJ1-1,.,TGTGCCAGCAGCTTAGTCTCGGGGGGAAGGACTGAAGCTTTCTTT,CASSLVSGGRTEAFF
TRBV5-4,.,TRBJ1-1,.,TGTGCCAGCAGTCTTGACGGAGTCGGCACTGAAGCTTTCTTT,CASSLDGVGTEAFF
TRBV12-3/TRBV12-4,.,TRBJ2-7,.,TGTGCCAGCAGTTTTGCGGGGCACTACGAGCAGTACTTC,CASSFAGHYEQYF
TRBV7-9,.,TRBJ1-4,.,TGTGCCAGCAGCCCCCCTGGTGGACAAAATGAAAAACTGTTTTTT,CASSPPGGQNEKLFF
TRBV7-8,.,TRBJ1-2,.,TGTGCCAGCAGCCCACTGAGTGGGGGGGGCTTTATGACGGGCTACACCTTC,CASSPLSGGGFMTGYTF
TRBV5-1,TRBD1,TRBJ1-2,.,TGCGCCAGCAGCGGGGGTAGGGGGCGTAACTATGGCTACACCTTC,CASSGGRGRNYGYTF
TRBV27,TRBD1,TRBJ1-1,.,TGTGCCAGCAGTCCCCGGACAGGGGGCACTGAAGCTTTCTTT,CASSPRTGGTEAFF
TRBV6-5,.,TRBJ2-3,.,TGTGCCAGCCAGCGGAGACGCACAGATACGCAGTATTTT,CASQRRRTDTQYF
TRBV4-2,TRBD1,TRBJ2-3,.,TGTGCCAGCAGAGCTGACAGGGGGAGACCGGATACGCAGTATTTT,CASRADRGRPDTQYF
TRBV28,TRBD1,TRBJ1-2,once,TGTGCCAGCAGGTCCAGGGGGTCGGGCGGCTACACCTTC,CASRSRGSGGYTF
TRBV18,.,TRBJ1-2,.,TGTGCCAGCTCACCTGTTGGACAGTTGCCTGATGGCTACACCTTC,CASSPVGQLPDGYTF
TRBV19,.,TRBJ1-6,.,TGTGCCAGTAGTACGCTCGGGACACCACCCTCACCCCTCCACTTT,CASSTLGTPPSPLHF
TRBV7-3,.,TRBJ2-3,.,TGTGCCAGCAGCCGGCCAGGGGATACGCAGTATTTT,CASSRPGDTQYF
TRBV6-1,TRBD2,TRBJ2-1,.,TGTGCCAGCAGTGAACCGCGGGGGTGGCGAAACAATGAGCAGTTCTTC,CASSEPRGWRNNEQFF
TRBV30,TRBD1,TRBJ1-1,.,TGTGCCTGGAACCGCCCGGAGGGGGCGCCGAGTAACACTGAAGCTTTCTTT,CAWNRPEGAPSNTEAFF
TRBV28,TRBD2,TRBJ2-1,.,TGTGCCAGCCACAACGCGGGGGGCTTCTACAATGAGCAGTTCTTC,CASHNAGGFYNEQFF
TRBV9,TRBD1,TRBJ1-6,.,TGTGCCAGCAGCACAACAGGGGTTTATAATTCACCCCTCCACTTT,CASSTTGVYNSPLHF
TRBV19,.,TRBJ1-2,.,TGTGCCAGTCGCGGGGGACTGGGCTATGGCTACACCTTC,CASRGGLGYGYTF
TRBV5-1,TRBD2,TRBJ2-3,.,TGCGCCAGCAGCTTGGAGGGGCGGGGGGCTGTGGATACGCAGTATTTT,CASSLEGRGAVDTQYF
TRBV30,TRBD2,TRBJ2-7,.,TGTGCCTGGAGTGTACGCTGGCGGGAGCGTTCCCACGAGCAGTACTTC,CAWSVRWRERSHEQYF
TRBV5-1,TRBD2,TRBJ2-5,.,TGCGCCAGCAGCTTGAACCTAGCGGGAGGTGAGACCCAGTACTTC,CASSLNLAGGETQYF
TRBV6-6,.,TRBJ1-1,.,TGTGCCAGCAGTTACCCCAGAGGGAACACTGAAGCTTTCTTT,CASSYPRGNTEAFF
TRBV7-2,.,TRBJ1-4,.,TGTGCCAGCAACGCGCGGGGCGCTAATGAAAAACTGTTTTTT,CASNARGANEKLFF
TRBV5-1,.,TRBJ2-1,.,TGCGCCAGCAGCTCCCAGGGGAGCTCCTACAATGAGCAGTTCTTC,CASSSQGSSYNEQFF
TRBV6-5,TRBD2,TRBJ2-1,.,TGTGCCGTCGCGAGCGGGGGCTCCTACAATGAGCAGTTCTTC,CAVASGGSYNEQFF
TRBV7-9,.,TRBJ1-2,.,TGTGCCAGCAGCTTAATCCAGGGGCATCTTAACTATGGCTACACCTTC,CASSLIQGHLNYGYTF
TRBV4-2,.,TRBJ1-4,.,TGTGCCAGCAGCGTTAACGGGGGGGAAAAACTGTTTTTT,CASSVNGGEKLFF
TRBV6-5,TRBD1,TRBJ1-1,.,TGTGCCAGCAGGCTCGACAGGGGGTGGAACACTGAAGCTTTCTTT,CASRLDRGWNTEAFF
TRBV28,.,TRBJ1-6,.,TGTGCCAGCAGTATGCGGACAGTCTATTCACCCCTCCACTTT,CASSMRTVYSPLHF
TRBV7-3,TRBD1,TRBJ2-1,.,TGTGCCAGCAGCAGGACAGGGGCCGAGAATGAGCAGTTCTTC,CASSRTGAENEQFF
TRBV6-1,TRBD2,TRBJ2-1,.,TGTGCCAGCAGTGAAAGCGGGGGGGCCTACAATGAGCAGTTCTTC,CASSESGGAYNEQFF
TRBV7-2,TRBD2,TRBJ2-7,.,TGTGCCAGCGGAGGACTAGCGGGTACCTACGAGCAGTACTTC,CASGGLAGTYEQYF
TRBV29-1,.,TRBJ1-5,.,TGCAGCTTCGGGGAGGACGGGCCCCAGCATTTT,CSFGEDGPQHF
TRBV7-3,TRBD2,TRBJ2-1,.,TGTGCCAGCAGCCCCTCGCGGGAGATAGGTGAGCAGTTCTTC,CASSPSREIGEQFF
TRBV27,.,TRBJ2-6,.,TGTGCCAGCAGTTTAAGCAGGGCTGGGGCCAACGTCCTGACTTTC,CASSLSRAGANVLTF
TRBV9,TRBD2,TRBJ2-1,.,TGTGCCAGCAGCGTCGGGCCCGGGACTAGCTCCAATGAGCAGTTCTTC,CASSVGPGTSSNEQFF
TRBV7-8,TRBD1,TRBJ2-3,many,TGTGCCAGCAGCCCTCGGGACAGAGCAGATACGCAGTATTTT,CASSPRDRADTQYF